The clone carrying this TCR beta chain was counted only a few times. Its antigen is unidentified. Trimming removed 4 bases from V and 11 bases from J, with 8 bases in between. In germline, CDR1 is WSHSY, CDR2 SAAADI. This CDR3 is 11 amino acids long. The sample is drawn from a study of CD8+ T cells in alopecia areata. General study findings and limits: Sequencing of scalp tissue also captures the resident alphabeta T cells of normal skin.

Extracted RNA was reverse transcribed into cDNA, the sequencing template. The repertoire was sequenced with immunoSEQ multiplex PCR; TCRdb's copy has only in-frame clones and lacks some. The repertoire holds some 170,000 clones, with approximately 70% as singletons. Specimens obtained from alopecia areata patients comprised lesional scalp punch biopsies and peripheral blood. The chain couples TRBV10-2 to TRBJ1-4; D not certain. The sample here was CD8+ T cells sorted from blood, taken at week 0. This sequence originates from a human donor with alopecia areata. CDR3 amino acids: CASSGTMKLFF. DNA for the CDR3: TGCGCCAGCAGTGGGACGATGAAACTGTTTTTT.